This T cell receptor beta chain was obtained from a study of cytomegalovirus exposure and HLA in healthy donors. The table came from immunoSEQ multiplex PCR; TCRdb's copy has only in-frame clones and leaves some out. The sample yields roughly 56,000 clones, approximately 94% seen once. This CDR3 has 16 amino acids. J gave up 8 bases and V 2 bases, and 10 bases lay outside the gene matches. The germline V gene has CDR1 SGDLS and CDR2 YYNGEE. Sample: PBMCs. The TCR comes from a man between 18 and 29 years old in good health and CMV-seronegative. This chain links TRBV9 with TRBJ2-1; TRBD2 matches at 10 bases. CDR3 loop: CASSVWASGSGDEQFF. The DNA for the CDR3 is TGTGCCAGCAGCGTTTGGGCTAGCGGGAGTGGGGATGAGCAGTTCTTC. Combining the CDR3 with reference TRBV9 and TRBJ2-1 gives the whole variable domain DSGVTQTPKHLITATGQRVTLRCSPRSGDLSVYWYQQSLDQGLQFLIQYYNGEERAKGNILERFSAQQFPDLHSELNLSSLELGDSALYFCASSVWASGSGDEQFFGPGTRLTVL.